This record concerns one TCR beta chain sequence. Antigen: not known. Germline CDR1 reads SGHVS; CDR2 reads FQNEAQ. There are 14 residues in the CDR3. Trimming pared 5 bases from V and 7 bases from J, leaving 12 bases between. This sample is drawn from a study of T cell responses to AZD1222 COVID-19 vaccine. Study outcomes and limitations: Nearly half of spike-specific TCRs reportedly target unmutated variant regions. It should be noted that donors were predominantly white British and more often female, and clonal diversity was possibly underestimated. Distributed over spike, vaccine-associated CD4 TCRs predominated at 160-218 and 743-854.

Sequenced by immunoSEQ multiplex PCR; TCRdb stores in-frame clones only, minus some. Among 90,000 to 150,000 clones listed, approximately 85% were seen once. This clonotype was sampled from an adult in good health. The chain joins TRBV7-8 to TRBJ1-6, with a possible D match to TRBD1 (6 bases). This material consisted of peripheral blood, taken on day 0 of AZD1222 vaccination. This chain's CDR3 is CASSGQGRNSPLHF. The CDR3 nucleotides are TGTGCCAGCAGCGGGCAGGGGCGGAATTCACCCCTCCACTTT.